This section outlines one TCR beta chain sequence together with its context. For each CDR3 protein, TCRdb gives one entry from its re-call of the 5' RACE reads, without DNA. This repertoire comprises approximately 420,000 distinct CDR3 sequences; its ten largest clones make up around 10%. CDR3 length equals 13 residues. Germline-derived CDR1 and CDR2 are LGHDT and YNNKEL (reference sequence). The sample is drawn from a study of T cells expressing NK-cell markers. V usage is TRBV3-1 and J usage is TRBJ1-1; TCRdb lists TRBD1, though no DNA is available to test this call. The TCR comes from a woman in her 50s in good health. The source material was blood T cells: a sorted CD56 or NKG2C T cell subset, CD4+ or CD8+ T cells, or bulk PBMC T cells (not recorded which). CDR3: CASSSGFRTEAFF.